A single T cell receptor (beta chain) is shown here with its context. Its antigen is undetermined. This specimen belongs to a study of beta chain features in type 1 diabetes. The study's findings and limits: Moderate but significant shortening of TCRB CDR3s was recorded in all four CD4+ subsets from Type 1 diabetes patients.

Investigators reverse transcribed all isolated RNA, so they sequenced expressed TCRB transcripts. TCRdb's table, derived via immunoSEQ multiplex PCR, lists solely in-frame clones and lacks some. The sample lists more than 550,000 clones, about an eighth occurring once. The CDR3 loop spans 14 amino acids. The germline V gene encodes CDR1 SGDLS and CDR2 YYNGEE. Trimming shortened V by 4 bases and J by 4 bases, and 11 bases separated the two germline ends. The chain combines TRBV9 with TRBJ2-2, with D perhaps TRBD1 (5 bases). The clonotype originates from a man in his late teens or twenties with type 1 diabetes. The sequenced sample consisted of naive CD4+ T cells from blood. The CDR3: CASSPQGVTGELFF. CDR3 DNA: TGTGCCAGCAGCCCCCAAGGGGTCACCGGGGAGCTGTTTTTT.